This is a list of T cell receptor beta chains from one sample in a study of CD8 T cells in Susac syndrome. TCRdb fed the immunoSEQ multiplex PCR reads into MiXCR, producing one record per CDR3 protein. The sample includes 170,000 or so distinct CDR3 sequences, about 93% of them seen just once. Sequences were obtained from CD4+ T cells from PBMCs. The receptors here all came from a human donor with multiple sclerosis. The CDR3 runs from the conserved cysteine through the conserved F or W. A D gene is named only where the DNA matches it firmly.

d_call: -; j_call: TRBJ2-3; v_call: TRBV7-2; cdr3_aa: CASSSYITDTQYF; cdr3_nt: TGTGCCAGCAGCTCATATATTACAGATACGCAGTATTTT
d_call: -; j_call: TRBJ1-2; v_call: TRBV4-3; cdr3_aa: CASSQDPTQDGYTF; cdr3_nt: TGCGCCAGCAGCCAAGATCCAACTCAGGATGGCTACACCTTC
d_call: -; j_call: TRBJ1-4; v_call: TRBV28; cdr3_aa: CASSLRPGREKLFF; cdr3_nt: TGTGCCAGCAGTTTACGACCGGGACGTGAAAAACTGTTTTTT
d_call: -; j_call: TRBJ2-7; v_call: TRBV2; cdr3_aa: CASWSGGAYEQYF; cdr3_nt: TGTGCCAGCTGGAGCGGAGGGGCTTACGAGCAGTACTTC
d_call: -; j_call: TRBJ2-3; v_call: TRBV27; cdr3_aa: CATYPWAGRTDTQYF; cdr3_nt: TGTGCCACCTACCCCTGGGCAGGGCGCACAGATACGCAGTATTTT
d_call: TRBD2; j_call: TRBJ2-5; v_call: TRBV18; cdr3_aa: CASSPPAIAGAETQYF; cdr3_nt: TGTGCCAGCTCACCACCGGCGATAGCGGGAGCGGAGACCCAGTACTTC
d_call: -; j_call: TRBJ2-7; v_call: TRBV2; cdr3_aa: CASRRAAEQYF; cdr3_nt: TGTGCCAGCCGGAGGGCAGCTGAGCAGTACTTC
d_call: -; j_call: TRBJ1-2; v_call: TRBV19; cdr3_aa: CASSAQGKGYTF; cdr3_nt: TGTGCCAGTAGTGCGCAGGGTAAAGGCTACACCTTC
d_call: TRBD2; j_call: TRBJ2-5; v_call: TRBV6-2/TRBV6-3; cdr3_aa: CASIRAGRRQETQYF; cdr3_nt: TGTGCCAGCATCCGGGCCGGGAGGAGGCAAGAGACCCAGTACTTC
d_call: -; j_call: TRBJ2-1; v_call: TRBV4-2; cdr3_aa: CASSQRGDEQFF; cdr3_nt: TGTGCCAGCAGCCAACGAGGGGATGAGCAGTTCTTC
d_call: -; j_call: TRBJ1-1; v_call: TRBV18; cdr3_aa: CASSPMEWTEAFF; cdr3_nt: TGTGCCAGCTCACCAATGGAATGGACTGAAGCTTTCTTT